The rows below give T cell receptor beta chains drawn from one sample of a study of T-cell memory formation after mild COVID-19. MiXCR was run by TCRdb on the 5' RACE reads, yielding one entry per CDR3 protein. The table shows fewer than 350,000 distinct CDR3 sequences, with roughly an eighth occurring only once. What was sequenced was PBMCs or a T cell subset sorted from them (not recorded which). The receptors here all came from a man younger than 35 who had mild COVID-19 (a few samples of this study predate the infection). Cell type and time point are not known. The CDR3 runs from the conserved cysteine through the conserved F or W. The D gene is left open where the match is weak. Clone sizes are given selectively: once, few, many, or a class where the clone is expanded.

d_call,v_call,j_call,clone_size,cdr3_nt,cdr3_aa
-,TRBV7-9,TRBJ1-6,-,TGTGCCAGCAGCCCAGGCGAGGCAGTTAATCAGTCACCCCTCCACTTT,CASSPGEAVNQSPLHF
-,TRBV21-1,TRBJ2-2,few,TGTGCCAGCAGCAAATTTCGGGGGCAGGCTAGCGGGGCGAACACCGGGGAGCTGTTTTTT,CASSKFRGQASGANTGELFF
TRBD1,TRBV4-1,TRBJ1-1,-,TGCGCCAGCAGCCCCCGAGCGACAGGGGCGAACACTGAAGCTTTCTTT,CASSPRATGANTEAFF
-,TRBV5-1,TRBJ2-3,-,TGCGCCAGCAGAGTCTCAGGATCTAGCACAGATACGCAGTATTTT,CASRVSGSSTDTQYF
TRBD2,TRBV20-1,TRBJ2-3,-,TGCAGCGCTAGGGGGTTAGCGGGAGGGCTGGATACGCAGTATTTT,CSARGLAGGLDTQYF
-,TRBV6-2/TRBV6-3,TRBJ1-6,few,TGTGCCAGCAAAAAGGGAGAGGGATGGTCACCCCTCCACTTT,CASKKGEGWSPLHF
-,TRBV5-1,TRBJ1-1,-,TGCGCCAGCACACTGCTGGGTGAAGCTTTCTTT,CASTLLGEAFF
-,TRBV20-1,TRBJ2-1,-,TGCAGTGCTAGGCGGGGTTTTGCCTACAATGAGCAGTTCTTC,CSARRGFAYNEQFF
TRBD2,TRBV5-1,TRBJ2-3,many,TGCGCCAGCGGAACTAGCGGGGGGAGCACAGATACGCAGTATTTT,CASGTSGGSTDTQYF
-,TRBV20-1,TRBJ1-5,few,TGCAGTGCTAGAGGGGGAGATGGTCAGCCCCAGCATTTT,CSARGGDGQPQHF
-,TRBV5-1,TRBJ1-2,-,TGCGCCAGCAGCGCTGGGCTAACGGGGACGCATGGCTACACCTTC,CASSAGLTGTHGYTF
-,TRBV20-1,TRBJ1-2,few,TGCAGTGCTAGATCGGGACACCTAGAGAACTATGGCTACACCTTC,CSARSGHLENYGYTF
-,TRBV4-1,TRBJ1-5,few,TGCGCCAGCAGCCAAGTTGGCCAGGGTCAAGGGCCCCAGCATTTT,CASSQVGQGQGPQHF
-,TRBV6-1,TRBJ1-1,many,TGTGCCAGCAGCGAAATCGGGGCCGCCGGGTCTGAAGCTTTCTTT,CASSEIGAAGSEAFF
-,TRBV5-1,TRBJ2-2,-,TGCGCCAGCAGCTTTGGACCGCGGGATACCGGGGAGCTGTTTTTT,CASSFGPRDTGELFF
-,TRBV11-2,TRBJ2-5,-,TGTGCCGCCGGGGCCCAGACCCAGTACTTC,CAAGAQTQYF
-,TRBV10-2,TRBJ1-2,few,TGCGCCAGCAGTGAGAGGTGGGGGGCGCAAGCCTATGGCTACACCTTC,CASSERWGAQAYGYTF
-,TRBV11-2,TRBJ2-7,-,TGTGCCAGCACCTTCAGGGACCCGCTCTCGATTGAGCAGTACTTC,CASTFRDPLSIEQYF
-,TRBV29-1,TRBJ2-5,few,TGCAGCGTTGGGGGCAGGCGGTACCAAGAGACCCAGTACTTC,CSVGGRRYQETQYF
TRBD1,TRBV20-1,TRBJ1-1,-,TGCAGTGCTAGAGAGGCTACAGGGGGGGGAGCTTTCTTT,CSAREATGGGAFF
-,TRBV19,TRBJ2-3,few,TGTGCCAGTACTCGCGCGACGGGCTCTGGTGGTACAGATACGCAGTATTTT,CASTRATGSGGTDTQYF
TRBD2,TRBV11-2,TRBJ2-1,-,TGTGCCAGCAGACATAGCGGGGACGCGCAGTTCTTC,CASRHSGDAQFF
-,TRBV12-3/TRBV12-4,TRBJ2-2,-,TGTGCCAGCACCACTGGTCGAGGCACCGGGGAGCTGTTTTTT,CASTTGRGTGELFF
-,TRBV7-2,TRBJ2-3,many,TGTGCCAGCAGCTTCAGGTTCCCAGATACGCAGTATTTT,CASSFRFPDTQYF
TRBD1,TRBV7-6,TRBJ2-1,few,TGTGCCAGCAGCTTGGGGAGATACGGGACAGTGACCGGTGGTGAGCAGTTCTTC,CASSLGRYGTVTGGEQFF
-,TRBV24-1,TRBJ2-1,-,TGTGCCACCAGTGATTTGAAGGAACGGGGGCAGTTCTTC,CATSDLKERGQFF
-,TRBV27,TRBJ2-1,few,TGTGCCAGCAGCAAACGAGGCCCCACCTACAATGAGCAGTTCTTC,CASSKRGPTYNEQFF